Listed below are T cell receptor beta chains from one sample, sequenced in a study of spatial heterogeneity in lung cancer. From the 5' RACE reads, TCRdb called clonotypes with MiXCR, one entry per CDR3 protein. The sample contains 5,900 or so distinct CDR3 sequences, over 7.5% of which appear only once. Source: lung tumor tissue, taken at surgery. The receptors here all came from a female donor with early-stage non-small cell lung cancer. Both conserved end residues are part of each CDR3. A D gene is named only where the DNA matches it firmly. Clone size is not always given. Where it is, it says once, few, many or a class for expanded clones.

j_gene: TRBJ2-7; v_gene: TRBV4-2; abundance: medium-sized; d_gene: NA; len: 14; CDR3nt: TGTGCCAGCAGCCCCCGGACAGACTCCTACGAGCAGTACTTC; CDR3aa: CASSPRTDSYEQYF
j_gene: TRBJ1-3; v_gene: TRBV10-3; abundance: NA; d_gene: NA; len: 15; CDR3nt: TGTGCCATCAGTGACTTGGCGGTGTCTGGAAACACCATATATTTT; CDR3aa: CAISDLAVSGNTIYF
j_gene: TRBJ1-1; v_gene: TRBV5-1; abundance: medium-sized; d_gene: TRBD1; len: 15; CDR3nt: TGCGCCAGCAGCTTGGGGACAGGGGTGAACACTGAAGCTTTCTTT; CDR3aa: CASSLGTGVNTEAFF
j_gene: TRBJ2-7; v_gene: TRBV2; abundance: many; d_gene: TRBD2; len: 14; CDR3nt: TGTGCCAGCAGTGCCCGAGCGGGAAGTTACGAGCAGTACTTC; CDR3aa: CASSARAGSYEQYF
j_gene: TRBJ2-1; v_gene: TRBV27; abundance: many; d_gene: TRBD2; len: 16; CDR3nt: TGTGCCAGCAGTCCTCCTCTAGCGGGGGGGTTTGTTGAGCAGTTCTTC; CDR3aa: CASSPPLAGGFVEQFF
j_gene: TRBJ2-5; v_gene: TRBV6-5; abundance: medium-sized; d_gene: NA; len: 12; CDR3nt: TGTGCCAGCAGACGCGACAGTTGGCCCCAGTACTTC; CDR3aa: CASRRDSWPQYF
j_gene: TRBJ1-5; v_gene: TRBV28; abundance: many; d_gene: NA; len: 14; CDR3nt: TGTGCCAGCAGGGGGGGTGGAGACAATCAGCCCCAGCATTTT; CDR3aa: CASRGGGDNQPQHF
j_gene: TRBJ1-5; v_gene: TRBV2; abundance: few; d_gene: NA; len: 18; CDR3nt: TGTGCCAGCAAGGGGCCCCCCTCCCCGGGACAAGTACCTCAGCCCCAGCATTTT; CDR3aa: CASKGPPSPGQVPQPQHF
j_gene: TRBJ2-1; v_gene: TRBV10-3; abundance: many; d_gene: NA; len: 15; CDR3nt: TGTGCCATTAGTAGGCGGGAAAGCTCCTACAATGAGCAGTTCTTC; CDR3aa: CAISRRESSYNEQFF
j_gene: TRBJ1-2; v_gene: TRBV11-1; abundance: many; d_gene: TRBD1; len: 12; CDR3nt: TGTGCCAGCAGCCGACAGGGGGCTGGCTACACCTTC; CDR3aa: CASSRQGAGYTF
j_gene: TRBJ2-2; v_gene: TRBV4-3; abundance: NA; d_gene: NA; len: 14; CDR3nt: TGCGCCAGCAGCCAAGAGTTAGACACCGGGGAGCTGTTTTTT; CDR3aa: CASSQELDTGELFF
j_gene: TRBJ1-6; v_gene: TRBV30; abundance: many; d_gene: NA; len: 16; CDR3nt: TGTGCCTGGAGTAGTCGGGGGAGCTCCTATAATTCACCCCTCCACTTT; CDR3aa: CAWSSRGSSYNSPLHF
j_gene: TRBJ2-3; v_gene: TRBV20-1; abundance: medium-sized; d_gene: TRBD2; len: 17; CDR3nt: TGCAGTGCTAGAGAAGTAAGACTAGCGGACGGGGCAGATACGCAGTATTTT; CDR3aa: CSAREVRLADGADTQYF
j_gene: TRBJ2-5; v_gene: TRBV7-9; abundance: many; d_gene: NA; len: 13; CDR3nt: TGTGCCAGCAGCTTAGCCCCAGAAGAGACCCAGTACTTC; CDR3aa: CASSLAPEETQYF
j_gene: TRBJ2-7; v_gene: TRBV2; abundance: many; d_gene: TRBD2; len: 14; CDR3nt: TGTGCCAGCAGGGCCGGGACTAGCGGTTGGGAGCAGTACTTC; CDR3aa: CASRAGTSGWEQYF
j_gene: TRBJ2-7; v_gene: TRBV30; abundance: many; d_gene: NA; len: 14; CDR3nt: TGTGCCTGGAGTGTCGGGACGCCTTCCTACGAGCAGTACTTC; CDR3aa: CAWSVGTPSYEQYF
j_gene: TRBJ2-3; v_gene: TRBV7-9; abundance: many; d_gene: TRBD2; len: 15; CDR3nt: TGTGCCAGCAGCTCGAGCGGGGGGGGCACAGATACGCAGTATTTT; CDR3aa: CASSSSGGGTDTQYF
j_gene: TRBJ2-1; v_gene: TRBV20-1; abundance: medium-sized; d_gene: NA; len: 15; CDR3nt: TGCAGTGCTAGAGATTCTGAAGGGGCCTACAATGAGCAGTTCTTC; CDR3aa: CSARDSEGAYNEQFF
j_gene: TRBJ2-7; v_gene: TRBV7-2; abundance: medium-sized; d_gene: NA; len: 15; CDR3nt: TGTGCCAGCAGCCTAACCGGGACTTTTAACTACGAGCAGTACTTC; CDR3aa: CASSLTGTFNYEQYF
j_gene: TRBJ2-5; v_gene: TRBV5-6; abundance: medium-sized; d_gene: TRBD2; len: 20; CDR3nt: TGTGCCAGCAGCTGGTGGCTAGCGGGGGGACCGATCGAAGGGGCAGAGACCCAGTACTTC; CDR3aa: CASSWWLAGGPIEGAETQYF
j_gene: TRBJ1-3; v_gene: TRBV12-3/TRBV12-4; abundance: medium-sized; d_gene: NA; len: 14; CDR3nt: TGTGCCAGCGGCAAAACGGTTCAAGGAAACACCATATATTTT; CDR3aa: CASGKTVQGNTIYF
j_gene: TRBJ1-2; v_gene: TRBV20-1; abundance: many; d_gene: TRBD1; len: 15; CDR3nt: TGCAGTGCTCCCGCTATCCTTGGACAGGGGGGAGGCTACACCTTC; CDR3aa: CSAPAILGQGGGYTF